This T cell receptor beta chain derives from a study of T cell changes during pregnancy in multiple sclerosis. CDR1 and CDR2 from the germline V gene are MNHEY and SVGAGI. The V and J ends lost 2 bases and 0 bases respectively, with 8 bases between them. CDR3 length equals 15 residues. Profiling relied on immunoSEQ multiplex PCR, and the TCRdb table lists in-frame clones only, not all of them. The table shows over 15,000 clones, with approximately 88% occurring only once. The sequence was obtained from a female donor in good health, enrolled as a control in a pregnancy study. This material consisted of CD8+ T cells from peripheral blood mononuclear cells, taken after pregnancy. The chain has TRBV6-5 and TRBJ1-5, with TRBD1 as a possible D gene (5 bases). CDR3 sequence (DNA): TGTGCCAGCAGTTACGGAGGGGATAGCAATCAGCCCCAGCATTTT. Amino acids: CASSYGGDSNQPQHF.